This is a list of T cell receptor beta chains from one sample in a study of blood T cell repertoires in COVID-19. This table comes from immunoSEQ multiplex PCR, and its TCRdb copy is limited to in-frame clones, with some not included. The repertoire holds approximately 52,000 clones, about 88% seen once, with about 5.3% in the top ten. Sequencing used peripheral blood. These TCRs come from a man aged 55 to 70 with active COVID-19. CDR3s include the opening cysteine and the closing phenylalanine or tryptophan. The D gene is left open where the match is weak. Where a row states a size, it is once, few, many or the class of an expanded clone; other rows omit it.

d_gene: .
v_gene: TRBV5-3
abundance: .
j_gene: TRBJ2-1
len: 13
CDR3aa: CARGGKVLGEQFF
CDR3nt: TGTGCCAGGGGCGGGAAGGTTCTTGGTGAGCAGTTCTTC

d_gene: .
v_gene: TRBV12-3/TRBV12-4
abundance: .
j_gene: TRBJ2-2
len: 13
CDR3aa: CASSFRNTGELFF
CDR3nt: TGTGCCAGCAGTTTTAGGAACACCGGGGAGCTGTTTTTT

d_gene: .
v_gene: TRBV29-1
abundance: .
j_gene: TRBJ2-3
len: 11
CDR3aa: CSARTADTQYF
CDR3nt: TGCAGCGCCAGGACAGCGGATACGCAGTATTTT

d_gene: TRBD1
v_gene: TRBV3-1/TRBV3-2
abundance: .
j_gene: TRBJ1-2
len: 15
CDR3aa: CASSQGQGVGYGYTF
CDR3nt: TGTGCCAGCAGCCAGGGGCAGGGGGTGGGGTATGGCTACACCTTC

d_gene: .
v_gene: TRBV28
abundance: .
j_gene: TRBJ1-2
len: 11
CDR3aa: CASSLSYGYTF
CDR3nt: TGTGCCAGCAGTCTGAGCTATGGCTACACCTTC

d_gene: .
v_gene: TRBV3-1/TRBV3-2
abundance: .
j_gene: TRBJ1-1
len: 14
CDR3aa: CASSQLAPNTEAFF
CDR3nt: TGTGCCAGCAGCCAACTAGCGCCGAACACTGAAGCTTTCTTT

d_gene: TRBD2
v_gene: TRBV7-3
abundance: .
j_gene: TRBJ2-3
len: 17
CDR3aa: CASSFGTSGFSTDTQYF
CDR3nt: TGTGCCAGCAGCTTTGGGACTAGCGGTTTTAGCACAGATACGCAGTATTTT

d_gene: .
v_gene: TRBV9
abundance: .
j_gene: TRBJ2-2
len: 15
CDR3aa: CASSVGTDYTGELFF
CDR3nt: TGTGCCAGCAGCGTAGGGACAGATTATACCGGGGAGCTGTTTTTT

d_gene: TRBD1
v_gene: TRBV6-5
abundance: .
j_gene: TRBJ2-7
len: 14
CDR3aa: CASNRDRGDYEQYF
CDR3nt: TGTGCCAGCAACCGAGACAGGGGCGACTACGAGCAGTACTTC

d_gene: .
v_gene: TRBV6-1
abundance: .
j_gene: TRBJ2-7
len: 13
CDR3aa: CASSELVGDEQYF
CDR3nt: TGTGCCAGCAGTGAACTAGTGGGTGACGAGCAGTACTTC

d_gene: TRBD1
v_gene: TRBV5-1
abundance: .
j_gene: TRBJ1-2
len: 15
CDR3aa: CASSSQITGTGGYTF
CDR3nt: TGCGCCAGCAGCTCTCAAATCACCGGGACAGGGGGCTACACCTTC

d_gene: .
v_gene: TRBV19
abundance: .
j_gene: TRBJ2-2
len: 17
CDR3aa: CASSIGPSGPNTGELFF
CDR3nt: TGTGCCAGTAGTATAGGCCCAAGCGGACCTAACACCGGGGAGCTGTTTTTT

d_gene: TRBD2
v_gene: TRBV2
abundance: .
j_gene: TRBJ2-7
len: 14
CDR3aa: CASKPGTSSYEQYF
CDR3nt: TGTGCCAGCAAGCCAGGGACTAGCAGCTACGAGCAGTACTTC

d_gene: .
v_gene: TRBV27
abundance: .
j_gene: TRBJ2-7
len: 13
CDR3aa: CASSLNMRAEQYF
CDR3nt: TGTGCCAGCAGTTTAAATATGCGAGCCGAGCAGTACTTC

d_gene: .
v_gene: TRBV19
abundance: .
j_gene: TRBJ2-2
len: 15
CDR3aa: CASTYLDRNTGELFF
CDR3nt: TGTGCCAGTACATATCTGGACAGAAACACCGGGGAGCTGTTTTTT

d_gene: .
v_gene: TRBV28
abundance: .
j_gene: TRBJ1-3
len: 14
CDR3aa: CASSPTGPGNTIYF
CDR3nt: TGTGCCAGCAGTCCTACAGGGCCTGGAAACACCATATATTTT

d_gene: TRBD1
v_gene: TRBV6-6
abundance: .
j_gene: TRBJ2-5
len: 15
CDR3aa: CASSTSDRGLQTQYF
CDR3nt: TGTGCCAGCAGCACCTCCGACAGGGGTTTGCAGACCCAGTACTTC

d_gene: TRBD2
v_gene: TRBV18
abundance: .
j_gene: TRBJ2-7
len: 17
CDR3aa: CASSPRLAGDLSYEQYF
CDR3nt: TGTGCCAGCTCACCGCGACTAGCGGGAGACTTATCCTACGAGCAGTACTTC

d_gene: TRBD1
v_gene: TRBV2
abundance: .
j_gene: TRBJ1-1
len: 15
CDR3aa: CASLLDREVITEAFF
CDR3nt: TGTGCCTCTCTCTTAGACAGGGAAGTCATTACTGAAGCTTTCTTT

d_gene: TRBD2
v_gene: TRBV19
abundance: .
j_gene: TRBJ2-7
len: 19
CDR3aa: CASSIGSRRLAGQPTEQYF
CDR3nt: TGTGCCAGTAGTATAGGATCCCGGCGACTAGCGGGACAACCCACCGAGCAGTACTTC

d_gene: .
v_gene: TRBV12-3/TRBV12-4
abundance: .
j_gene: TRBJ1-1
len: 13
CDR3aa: CASTPWSSTEAFF
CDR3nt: TGTGCCAGCACTCCTTGGTCGAGCACTGAAGCTTTCTTT

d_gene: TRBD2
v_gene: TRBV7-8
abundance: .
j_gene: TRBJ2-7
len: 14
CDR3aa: CASSTSGTAYEQYF
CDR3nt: TGTGCCAGCAGCACTAGCGGGACTGCCTACGAGCAGTACTTC

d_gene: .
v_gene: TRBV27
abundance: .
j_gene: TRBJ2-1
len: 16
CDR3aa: CASSSLELSSYNEQFF
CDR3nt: TGTGCCAGCAGTTCCCTAGAGCTCAGCTCCTACAATGAGCAGTTCTTC

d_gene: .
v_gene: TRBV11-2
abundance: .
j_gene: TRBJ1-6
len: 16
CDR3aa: CASSLVRYRPNSPLHF
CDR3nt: TGTGCCAGCAGCTTAGTCCGGTACAGGCCTAATTCACCCCTCCACTTT

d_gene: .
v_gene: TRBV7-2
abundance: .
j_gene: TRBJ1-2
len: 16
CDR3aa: CASSLELGRGSAGYTF
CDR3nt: TGTGCCAGCAGCTTAGAATTGGGCAGGGGCTCTGCTGGCTACACCTTC

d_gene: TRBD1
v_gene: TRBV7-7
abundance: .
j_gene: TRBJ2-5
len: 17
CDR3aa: CASSLGVGQGAGETQYF
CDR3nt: TGTGCTAGCAGCTTAGGGGTTGGACAGGGGGCCGGAGAGACCCAGTACTTC

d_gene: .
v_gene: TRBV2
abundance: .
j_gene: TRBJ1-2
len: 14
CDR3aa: CASSEGGGNYGYTF
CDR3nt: TGTGCCAGCAGTGAAGGTGGAGGGAACTATGGCTACACCTTC

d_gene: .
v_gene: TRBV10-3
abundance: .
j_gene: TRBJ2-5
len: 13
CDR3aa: CAISEGQQETQYF
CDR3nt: TGTGCCATCAGTGAGGGTCAGCAAGAGACCCAGTACTTC

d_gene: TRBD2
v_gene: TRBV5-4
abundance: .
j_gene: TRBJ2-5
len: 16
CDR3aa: CASSLVATSGSETQYF
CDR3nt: TGTGCCAGCAGCTTGGTAGCGACTAGCGGGTCAGAGACCCAGTACTTC

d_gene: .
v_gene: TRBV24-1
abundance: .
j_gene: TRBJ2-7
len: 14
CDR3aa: CATSDPSVSYEQYF
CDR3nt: TGTGCCACCAGTGATCCTTCAGTCTCCTACGAGCAGTACTTC

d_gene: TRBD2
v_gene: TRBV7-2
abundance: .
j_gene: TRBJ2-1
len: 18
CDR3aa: CASSSHQGLAGGGHEQFF
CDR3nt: TGTGCCAGCAGCTCGCACCAAGGACTAGCGGGAGGGGGCCATGAGCAGTTCTTC

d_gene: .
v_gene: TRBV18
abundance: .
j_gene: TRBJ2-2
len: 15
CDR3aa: CASSPRDIQIGELFF
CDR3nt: TGTGCCAGCTCACCCCGGGACATCCAGATCGGGGAGCTGTTTTTT

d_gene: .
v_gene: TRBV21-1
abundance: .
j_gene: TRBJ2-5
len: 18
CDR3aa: CASSTHGGGSSPGETQYF
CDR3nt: TGTGCCAGCAGCACCCATGGGGGCGGGAGCTCCCCGGGGGAGACCCAGTACTTC

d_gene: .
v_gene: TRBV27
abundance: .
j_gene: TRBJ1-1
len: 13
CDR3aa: CASSLGQNTEAFF
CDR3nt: TGTGCCAGCAGTTTGGGCCAGAACACTGAAGCTTTCTTT

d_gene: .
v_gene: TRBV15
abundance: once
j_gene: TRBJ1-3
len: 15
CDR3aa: CATSRESISGNTIYF
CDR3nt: TGTGCCACCAGCAGAGAATCCATCTCTGGAAACACCATATATTTT

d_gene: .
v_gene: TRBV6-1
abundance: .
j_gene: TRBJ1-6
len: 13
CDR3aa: CASSEAGGWALHF
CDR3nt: TGTGCCAGCAGTGAAGCAGGGGGTTGGGCCCTCCACTTT

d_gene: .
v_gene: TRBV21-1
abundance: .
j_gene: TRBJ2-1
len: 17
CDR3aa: CASSPNPDREGYNEQFF
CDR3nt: TGTGCCAGCAGCCCCAACCCGGACAGGGAGGGCTACAATGAGCAGTTCTTC

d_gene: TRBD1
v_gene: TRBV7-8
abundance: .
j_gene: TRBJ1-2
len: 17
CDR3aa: CASSLGTDRIIYYGYTF
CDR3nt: TGTGCCAGCAGCCTAGGGACAGACCGGATCATATACTATGGCTACACCTTC

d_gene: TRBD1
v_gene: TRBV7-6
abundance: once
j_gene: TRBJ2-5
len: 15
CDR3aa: CASSPSSGTAETQYF
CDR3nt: TGTGCCAGCAGCCCCAGCTCCGGGACAGCGGAGACCCAGTACTTC

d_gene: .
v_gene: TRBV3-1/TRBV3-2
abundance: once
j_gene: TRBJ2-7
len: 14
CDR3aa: CASSPGTHIYEQYF
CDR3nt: TGTGCCAGCAGCCCCGGGACACATATCTACGAGCAGTACTTC

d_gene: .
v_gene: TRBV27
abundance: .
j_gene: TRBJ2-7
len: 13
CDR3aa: CASRARPSYEQYF
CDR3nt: TGTGCCAGCCGTGCGAGGCCCTCCTACGAGCAGTACTTC

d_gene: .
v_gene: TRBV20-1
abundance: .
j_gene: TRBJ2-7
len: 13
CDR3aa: CSASSDPPYEQYF
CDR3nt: TGCAGTGCTAGTAGCGACCCACCCTACGAGCAGTACTTC

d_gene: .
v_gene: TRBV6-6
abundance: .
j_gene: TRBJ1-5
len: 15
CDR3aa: CASSLRGYSNQPQHF
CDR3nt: TGTGCCAGCAGTTTGCGGGGATATAGCAATCAGCCCCAGCATTTT

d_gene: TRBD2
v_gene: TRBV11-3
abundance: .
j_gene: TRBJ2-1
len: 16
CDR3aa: CASAPGGGSFPNEQFF
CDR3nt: TGTGCCAGCGCCCCGGGAGGCGGGAGCTTTCCTAATGAGCAGTTCTTC

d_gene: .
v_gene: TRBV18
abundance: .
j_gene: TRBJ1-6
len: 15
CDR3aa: CASSLSQGYNSPLHF
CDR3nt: TGTGCCAGCTCACTCTCACAGGGCTATAATTCACCCCTCCACTTT

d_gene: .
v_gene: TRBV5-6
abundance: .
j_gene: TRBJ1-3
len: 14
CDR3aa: CASSLQGTGNTIYF
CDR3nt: TGTGCCAGCAGCTTGCAGGGTACTGGAAACACCATATATTTT

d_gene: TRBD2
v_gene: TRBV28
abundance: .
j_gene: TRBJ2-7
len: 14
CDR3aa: CASITGPGEGEQYF
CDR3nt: TGTGCCAGCATTACCGGACCGGGGGAGGGCGAGCAGTACTTC

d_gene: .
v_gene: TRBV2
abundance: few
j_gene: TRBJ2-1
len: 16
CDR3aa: CASSDLSSLTYNEQFF
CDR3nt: TGTGCCAGCAGTGACCTATCGTCGCTAACCTACAATGAGCAGTTCTTC

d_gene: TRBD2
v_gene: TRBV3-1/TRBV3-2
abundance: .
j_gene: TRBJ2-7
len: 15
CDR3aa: CASSYIAGVTYEQYF
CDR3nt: TGTGCCAGCAGCTACATAGCGGGGGTTACCTACGAGCAGTACTTC

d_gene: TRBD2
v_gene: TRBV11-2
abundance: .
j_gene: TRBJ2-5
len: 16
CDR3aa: CASSLGTSGRSETQYF
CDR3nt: TGTGCCAGCAGCTTAGGGACTAGCGGGAGGTCAGAGACCCAGTACTTC

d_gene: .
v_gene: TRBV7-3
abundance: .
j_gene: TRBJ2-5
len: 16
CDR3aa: CASSLSPRGYQETQYF
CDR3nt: TGTGCCAGCAGCTTATCTCCCAGGGGCTACCAAGAGACCCAGTACTTC

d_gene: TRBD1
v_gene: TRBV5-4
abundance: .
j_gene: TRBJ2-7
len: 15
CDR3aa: CASSNPGQGKNEQYF
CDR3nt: TGTGCCAGCAGTAACCCGGGACAGGGAAAAAACGAGCAGTACTTC

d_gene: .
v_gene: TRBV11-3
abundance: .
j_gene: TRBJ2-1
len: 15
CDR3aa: CASSLEGTLYNEQFF
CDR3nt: TGTGCCAGCAGCTTAGAGGGGACTCTGTACAATGAGCAGTTCTTC

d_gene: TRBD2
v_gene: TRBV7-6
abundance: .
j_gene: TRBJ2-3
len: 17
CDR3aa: CASSSTTSGGTTDTQYF
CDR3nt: TGTGCCAGCAGCTCCACAACTAGCGGGGGAACCACAGATACGCAGTATTTT

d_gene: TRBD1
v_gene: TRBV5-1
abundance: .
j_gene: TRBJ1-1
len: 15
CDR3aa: CASSGGGTGNTEAFF
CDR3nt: TGCGCCAGCAGCGGGGGCGGGACAGGGAACACTGAAGCTTTCTTT

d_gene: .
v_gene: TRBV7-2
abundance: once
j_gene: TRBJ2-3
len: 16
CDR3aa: CASSLGGEGRTDTQYF
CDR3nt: TGTGCCAGCAGCTTAGGGGGCGAAGGACGCACAGATACGCAGTATTTT

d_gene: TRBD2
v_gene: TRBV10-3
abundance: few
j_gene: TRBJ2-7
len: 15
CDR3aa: CAISESLAGARGQYF
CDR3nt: TGTGCCATCAGTGAGTCACTAGCGGGGGCTCGCGGGCAGTACTTC